The 25 T cell receptor beta chains presented below share a single source sample, sequenced in a study of T cell responses to AZD1222 COVID-19 vaccine. Sequenced by immunoSEQ multiplex PCR; TCRdb stores in-frame clones only, minus some. The repertoire has about 140,000 clones, 80% to 95% of them found once; the top ten carry roughly 2.8%. The sample consisted of peripheral blood, taken on day 0 of AZD1222 vaccination. These receptors were obtained from an adult in good health.

The J gene is TRBJ1-1, the V gene TRBV5-1, with TRBD1 identical over 7 bases. The trim removed 4 bases at V and 9 bases at J, leaving 9 bases unmatched. The CDR3 loop spans 13 amino acids. Germline CDR1 is SGHRS and CDR2 is YFSETQ. The CDR3 spells CASSRIGTEKAFF. The CDR3 nucleotides are TGCGCCAGCAGCCGAATCGGGACAGAGAAAGCTTTCTTT.

This sequence joins TRBV19 and TRBJ2-7, with 7 bases fitting TRBD2. CDR1 LNHDA and CDR2 SQIVND come from the germline V gene (reference sequence). The V segment lost 7 bases and the J segment 12 bases; nucleotides outside the gene matches: 18. This CDR3 has 14 residues. For the CDR3, the DNA is TGTGCCAGTACCCAACGGACTAGTCGGGATAAGCTGTACTTC. Translation: CASTQRTSRDKLYF. Full variable domain (missing parts from reference TRBV19 and TRBJ2-7): DGGITQSPKYLFRKEGQNVTLSCEQNLNHDAMYWYRQDPGQGLRLIYYSQIVNDFQKGDIAEGYSVSREKKESFPLTVTSAQKNPTAFYLCASTQRTSRDKLYFGPGTRLTVT.

The rearrangement links TRBV5-1 to TRBJ2-3; D might be TRBD1 (5 bases). Germline V gene data show CDR1 as SGHRS and CDR2 as YFSETQ. V shed 0 bases and J shed 1 base, with 12 bases lying between them. The CDR3 extends over 16 amino acids. CDR3 DNA sequence: TGCGCCAGCAGCTTGGGTGGGGCAGGTGGCACAGATACGCAGTATTTT. It codes for CASSLGGAGGTDTQYF.

The DNA for the CDR3 is TGTGCCAGCAGTTTGATGGGGTTTGGTCAGCCCCAGCATTTT. Protein: CASSLMGFGQPQHF. V is TRBV28 and J is TRBJ1-5; D not resolved. Trimming cost V 3 bases and J 6 bases, with 12 bases left between them. The CDR3 is 14 residues long. CDR1 is MDHEN and CDR2 is SYDVKM in the germline V gene.

This CDR3 is CATSRGHDEKLFF. In nucleotides, the CDR3 is TGTGCCACCAGCAGAGGCCATGATGAAAAACTGTTTTTT. The chain carries TRBV15 and TRBJ1-4; D gene ambiguous. The V end lost 1 base, the J end lost 6 bases, and 6 bases lay between the germline ends. The CDR3 spans 13 residues. CDR1 is LNHNV and CDR2 is YYDKDF in the germline V gene (reference sequence).

In its sample, this clone was seen once. V usage is TRBV5-6 and J usage is TRBJ2-1, with 10 bases matching TRBD2. V trimming: 10 bases; J trimming: 9 bases; junction bases outside the gene matches: 10. Germline-derived CDR1 and CDR2 are SGHDT and YYEEEE. This CDR3 contains 13 residues. CDR3 bases: TGTGCCGGGAACCTAGCGGGAGAGTTTGAGCAGTTCTTC. Protein product: CAGNLAGEFEQFF.

In its sample, this clone was seen once. The chain combines TRBV29-1 with TRBJ1-1; the D gene is possibly TRBD1 (6 bases). The CDR3 is 13 amino acids. Per the germline V gene, CDR1 is SQVTM and CDR2 is ANQGSEA. Trimming cost V 3 bases and J 0 bases, with 8 bases left between them. As DNA, the CDR3 is TGCAGCGTTGATGGGGGGCTGAACACTGAAGCTTTCTTT. Protein sequence: CSVDGGLNTEAFF.

The chain joins TRBV6-4 to TRBJ2-5; no firm D call. The CDR3 covers 16 residues. Between the trimmed V and J ends, which lost 2 bases and 5 bases, there was a span of 18 bases. Per germline, CDR1 MRHNA and CDR2 SNTAGT. The CDR3 bases are TGTGCCAGCAGTGACGGGCGATTACCCCAAGGTGAGACCCAGTACTTC. It specifies CASSDGRLPQGETQYF.

Regarding this clone: The junction departs from germline at one end; a sequencing error may be responsible. This chain connects TRBV7-2 to TRBJ2-2; 13 bases agree with TRBD2. Germline V gene data show CDR1 as SGHTA and CDR2 as FQGNSA. CDR3 length: 18 residues. The CDR3 bases are TGTGCCAGCAGCCCCCAACTAGCGGGGGGGCCGAAAACCGGGGAGCTGTTTTTT. Translation: CASSPQLAGGPKTGELFF. Looking up the rest from reference TRBV7-2 and TRBJ2-2 gives the full variable domain: GAGVSQSPSNKVTEKGKDVELRCDPISGHTALYWYRQSLGQGLEFLIYFQGNSAPDKSGLPSDRFSAERTGGSVSTLTIQRTQQEDSAVYLCASSPQLAGGPKTGELFFGEGSRLTVL.

This chain joins TRBV9 and TRBJ1-2; 8 bases match TRBD1. V was pared by 4 bases and J by 7 bases, with 6 bases of the junction left unmatched. This CDR3 region has 13 residues. The germline CDR1 and CDR2 sequences are SGDLS and YYNGEE. CDR3 amino acids: CASSKDRVGGYTF. In DNA, the CDR3 is TGTGCCAGCAGCAAGGACAGGGTGGGTGGCTACACCTTC. The full variable domain, completed using reference TRBV9 and TRBJ1-2, is DSGVTQTPKHLITATGQRVTLRCSPRSGDLSVYWYQQSLDQGLQFLIQYYNGEERAKGNILERFSAQQFPDLHSELNLSSLELGDSALYFCASSKDRVGGYTFGSGTRLTVV.

This chain connects TRBV10-3 to TRBJ1-1, with D possibly TRBD1 on 5 matching bases. V was pared by 2 bases and J by 1 base, with 5 bases between. There are 13 residues in the CDR3. Germline assignment: CDR1 ENHRY and CDR2 SYGVKD. The CDR3 protein is CAISERGNTEAFF. The CDR3 DNA follows: TGTGCCATCAGTGAGAGGGGGAACACTGAAGCTTTCTTT.

The chain employs TRBV19 and TRBJ1-5; no clear D. There are 15 residues in the CDR3. With 8 bases removed from V and 1 base from J, the gap between germline ends came to 15 bases. Germline CDR1 LNHDA, CDR2 SQIVND (reference sequence). The CDR3 reads CASGLGWESNQPQHF. The DNA for the CDR3 is TGTGCCAGTGGTTTGGGATGGGAGAGCAATCAGCCCCAGCATTTT.

The chain has TRBV5-1 and TRBJ1-1; no reliable D call. Trimming took 2 bases from V and 5 from J, leaving 10 bases between them. CDR1 SGHRS and CDR2 YFSETQ come from the germline V gene. The CDR3 is made up of 13 amino acids. CDR3 DNA sequence: TGCGCCAGCAGCTTTTCCCAGCGGACTGAAGCTTTCTTT. Amino acid sequence: CASSFSQRTEAFF. The full variable domain, in which reference TRBV5-1 and TRBJ1-1 provide the parts outside the CDR3, is KAGVTQTPRYLIKTRGQQVTLSCSPISGHRSVSWYQQTPGQGLQFLFEYFSETQRNKGNFPGRFSGRQFSNSRSEMNVSTLELGDSALYLCASSFSQRTEAFFGQGTRLTVV.

The gene calls are TRBV7-9 and TRBJ2-7; the D gene is possibly TRBD2 (6 bases). V was clipped by 5 bases and J by 7 bases, with 21 bases between them. The CDR3 is 15 amino acids. Germline V gives CDR1 SEHNR, CDR2 FQNEAQ (reference sequence). The CDR3 nucleotides read TGTGCCAGCAGCCACTTACGAGGAGGGTCTCGGGAGCAGTACTTC. This translates into CASSHLRGGSREQYF. The variable domain in full, completed from reference TRBV7-9 and TRBJ2-7, reads DTGVSQNPRHKITKRGQNVTFRCDPISEHNRLYWYRQTLGQGPEFLTYFQNEAQLEKSRLLSDRFSAERPKGSFSTLEIQRTEQGDSAMYLCASSHLRGGSREQYFGPGTRLTVT.

V and J are TRBV11-3 and TRBJ2-7; D not resolved. V was clipped by 1 base and J by 3 bases, with 10 bases between them. The CDR3 sequence is 14 residues long. Germline CDR1 is SGHNT and CDR2 is YENEEA. CDR3 bases: TGTGCCAGCAGCTTAGGAACGGTGATCTACGAGCAGTACTTC. As protein: CASSLGTVIYEQYF.

The chain is built from TRBV11-3 and TRBJ2-5; TRBD1 is a possible D gene (6 bases). Germline loops: CDR1 SGHNT, CDR2 YENEEA. The length of the CDR3 is 15 residues. Trimming cost V 5 bases and J 1 base, with 14 bases left between them. The CDR3 nucleotides read TGTGCCAGCAGCGAACAGGGATCAGGCCAAGAGACCCAGTACTTC. Translation gives CASSEQGSGQETQYF.

The rearrangement links TRBV15 to TRBJ2-1; perhaps TRBD2 as D (5 bases). Per germline, CDR1 LNHNV and CDR2 YYDKDF (reference sequence). This CDR3 region has 14 residues. The germline V and J ends were trimmed by 8 bases and 3 bases, with 14 bases remaining between them. The CDR3 reads CATETRTGYNEQFF. DNA for the CDR3: TGTGCCACCGAAACTAGAACGGGCTACAATGAGCAGTTCTTC.

The chain carries TRBV19 and TRBJ1-5; 8 nucleotides line up with TRBD1. Trimming at V came to 1 base and at J to 3 bases, leaving 2 bases not matched to a gene. CDR1 and CDR2 from the germline V gene are LNHDA and SQIVND (reference sequence). CDR3 length: 15 residues. The CDR3 is CASSIGDRSNQPQHF. The CDR3 DNA reads TGTGCCAGTAGTATAGGGGACAGGTCCAATCAGCCCCAGCATTTT.

The J gene is TRBJ2-2, the V gene TRBV5-4; tentative D call: TRBD1 (5 bases). Looked up from germline, CDR1 is SGHNT and CDR2 is YYREEE (reference sequence). The V end lost 0 bases, the J end lost 5 bases, and 8 bases lay between the germline ends. This CDR3 spans 14 amino acids. CDR3 region: CASSLATGTGELFF. In DNA, the CDR3 is TGTGCCAGCAGCTTGGCAACAGGTACCGGGGAGCTGTTTTTT.

This clone was counted only a few times. The CDR3 DNA follows: TGCGCCAGCAGCTTGGTTGGCGCCGGGGTCAATGAGCAGTTCTTC. It is translated as CASSLVGAGVNEQFF. The rearrangement links TRBV5-1 to TRBJ2-1, with a tentative D call TRBD2 (5 bases). Germline CDR1 reads SGHRS; CDR2 reads YFSETQ. Trimming cost V 0 bases and J 6 bases, with 13 bases left between them. The CDR3 sequence is 15 residues long.

The V call is TRBV7-9, the J call TRBJ1-2, with D tentatively TRBD1 (6 bases). V was cut by 4 bases and J by 7 bases, with 16 bases left in between. The CDR3 runs 14 residues. Germline V gene lookup returns CDR1 SEHNR and CDR2 FQNEAQ (reference sequence). The CDR3 is CASSSDRIKSGYTF. In DNA form, the CDR3 reads TGTGCCAGCAGCTCAGACAGGATCAAGTCTGGCTACACCTTC.

This clone showed up just once. The CDR3 sequence is CASRAEYGYTF. CDR3 sequence (DNA): TGTGCCAGCAGAGCGGAGTATGGCTACACCTTC. This sequence joins TRBV5-4 and TRBJ1-2; D gene ambiguous. The CDR3 runs 11 residues. Germline-derived CDR1 and CDR2 are SGHNT and YYREEE (reference sequence). V shed 5 bases and J shed 5 bases, with 7 bases lying between them.

The chain employs TRBV7-9 and TRBJ1-4, with a weak D call TRBD1 (5 bases). V was cut by 8 bases and J by 7 bases, with 11 bases left in between. Germline V lookup: CDR1 SEHNR, CDR2 FQNEAQ (reference sequence). This CDR3 contains 12 residues. The CDR3 DNA is TGTGCCAGCGGGAGGGGCCCTGAAAAACTGTTTTTT. Protein: CASGRGPEKLFF.

CDR3 amino acids: CSAGQGDGYTF. In nucleotides, the CDR3 is TGCAGTGCAGGACAGGGTGATGGCTACACCTTC. The chain joins TRBV20-1 to TRBJ1-2; the match to TRBD1 covers 8 bases. J lost 6 bases, V lost 6 bases, and 3 bases had no gene match. Germline CDR1 and CDR2: DFQATT and SNEGSKA (reference sequence). The CDR3 spans 11 residues.

The V and J genes are TRBV2 and TRBJ1-1; D is unresolved. The germline V gene encodes CDR1 SNHLY and CDR2 FYNNEI. The CDR3 length is 13 residues. The germline V and J ends were trimmed by 5 bases and 5 bases, with 12 bases remaining between them. This CDR3 reads CASSIGLGTEAFF. The DNA for the CDR3 is TGTGCCAGCAGTATAGGGCTGGGAACTGAAGCTTTCTTT.